This T cell receptor (beta chain) was observed in a study of blood T cell repertoires in COVID-19. Background on the study: Sites in the United States, Italy and Spain provided acute and convalescent COVID-19 samples. PBMCs, B-cell-depleted T cells, or T cells were the source of the cDNA or gDNA that made up the material.

This CDR3 has 15 amino acids. Germline loops: CDR1 MNHEY, CDR2 SVGAGI. V shed 5 bases and J 6 bases; nucleotides not matched to a gene: 7. Per the original methods: The assay estimated nucleated cells by amplifying reference gene primers. The method was immunoSEQ multiplex PCR; TCRdb's version includes in-frame clones alone and lacks a portion of them. That table is the source of V, J and clone size, and D and trimming were worked out from the DNA. The table has some 100,000 clones, roughly four fifths seen once; the top ten hold 13%. This clonotype was sampled from a human donor in a cohort sampled during active COVID-19. Material: peripheral blood. V usage is TRBV6-5 and J usage is TRBJ1-6, with TRBD1 matching over 7 bases. CDR3 residues: CASSQRQGFNSPLHF. The CDR3 DNA sequence: TGTGCCAGCAGTCAGAGACAGGGCTTTAATTCACCCCTCCACTTT.